The entry that follows covers one T cell receptor beta chain sequence. Germline CDR1 and CDR2: SGHTA and FQGNSA. The CDR3 runs 14 residues. The junction had 3 bases not matched to a gene; V was cut back by 5 bases and J by 6 bases. How the authors handled the data: For nucleated cells, counts were estimated from reference gene primer amplification. The data were produced by immunoSEQ multiplex PCR, yet TCRdb's version contains in-frame clones alone and is incomplete. That table supplies the V and J calls and clone size; D and trimming were determined from the DNA. The sample lists more than 60,000 clones; about four fifths were seen once. The sample is drawn from a study of blood T cell repertoires in COVID-19. Study-wide background: Collection of acute and convalescent COVID-19 samples took place in the United States, Italy and Spain. Nucleic acid was either cDNA or gDNA, and it came from T cells, B-cell-depleted T cells, or PBMCs.

The specimen was peripheral blood. The receptor was derived from a man aged 55-75 years with acute or convalescent COVID-19. The chain employs TRBV7-2 and TRBJ2-7; 14 nucleotides line up with TRBD2. DNA of the CDR3: TGTGCCAGCAGCCTAGGGACTAGCGGGAGCGAGCAGTACTTC. This translates into CASSLGTSGSEQYF. The full variable domain, its missing parts supplied by reference TRBV7-2 and TRBJ2-7, is GAGVSQSPSNKVTEKGKDVELRCDPISGHTALYWYRQSLGQGLEFLIYFQGNSAPDKSGLPSDRFSAERTGGSVSTLTIQRTQQEDSAVYLCASSLGTSGSEQYFGPGTRLTVT.